This record looks at one T cell receptor beta chain sequence and its context. This sample stems from a study of blood T cell repertoires in COVID-19. Whole-study context: Material from acute and convalescent COVID-19 was sourced from the United States, Italy and Spain. From T cells, B-cell-depleted T cells, or PBMCs came the material, which was cDNA or gDNA.

This CDR3 has 14 amino acids. CDR1 and CDR2 (germline): MNHEY, SVGAGI. The V end lost 3 bases, the J end lost 2 bases, and 11 bases lay between the germline ends. In the authors' methods: How many nucleated cells were present was estimated from reference gene primer amplification. Data came from immunoSEQ multiplex PCR; TCRdb stores just in-frame clones and leaves some out. V, J and clone size are taken as reported in that table, and D and trimming were inferred from the DNA itself. This sample has about 50,000 clones, with approximately 85% found just once. This clonotype was obtained from a man between 60 and 75 years old with acute or convalescent COVID-19. The gene calls are TRBV6-5 and TRBJ2-7, with TRBD1 as a possible D gene (6 bases). The specimen was peripheral blood. The CDR3 region is CASSYKGVAYEQYF. CDR3 nucleotides: TGTGCCAGCAGTTATAAGGGGGTAGCCTACGAGCAGTACTTC.